The sequence of this T cell receptor beta chain was determined in a study of cytomegalovirus exposure and HLA in healthy donors. Study at large: There were approximately 81 million unique TCRs (from HLA-typed donors) in an early data release.

The CDR3 loop spans 15 amino acids. Germline CDR1 is LNHDA and CDR2 is SQIVND (reference sequence). Trimming removed 5 bases from V and 11 bases from J, with 24 bases in between. PCR amplification relied on 60 Vbeta primers (plus 13 Jbeta primers). The method was immunoSEQ multiplex PCR; TCRdb's version includes in-frame clones alone and lacks a portion of them. This specimen shows 35,000 to 45,000 clones; the ten leading clones hold roughly 6.2%. Sequences were obtained from PBMCs. The receptor was derived from a young man in good health and CMV-seronegative. The chain joins TRBV19 to TRBJ1-1; D not certain. CDR3 sequence (DNA): TGTGCCAGTAGTGCCCCGGGTGTTTTAGTCATCGCCGCTTTCTTT. It yields the protein CASSAPGVLVIAAFF.